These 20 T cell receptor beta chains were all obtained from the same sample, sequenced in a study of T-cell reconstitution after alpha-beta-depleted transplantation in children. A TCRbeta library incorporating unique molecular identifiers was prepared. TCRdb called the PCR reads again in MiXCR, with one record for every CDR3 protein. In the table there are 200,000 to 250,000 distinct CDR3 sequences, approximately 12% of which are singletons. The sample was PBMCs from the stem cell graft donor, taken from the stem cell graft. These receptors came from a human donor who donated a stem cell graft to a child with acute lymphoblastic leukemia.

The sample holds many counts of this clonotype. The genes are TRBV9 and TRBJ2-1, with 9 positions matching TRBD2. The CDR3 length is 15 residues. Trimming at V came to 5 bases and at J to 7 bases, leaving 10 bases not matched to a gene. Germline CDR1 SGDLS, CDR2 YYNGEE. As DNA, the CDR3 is TGTGCCAGCAGGCCCGGGAGCGGGAGGCTTAATGAGCAGTTCTTC. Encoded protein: CASRPGSGRLNEQFF.

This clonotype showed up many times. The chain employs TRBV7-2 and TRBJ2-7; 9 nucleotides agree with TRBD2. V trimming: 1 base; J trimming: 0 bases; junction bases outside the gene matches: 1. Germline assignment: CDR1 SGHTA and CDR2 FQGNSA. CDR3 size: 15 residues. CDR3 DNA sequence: TGTGCCAGCAGCTTAGGACTAGCGGTCTCCTACGAGCAGTACTTC. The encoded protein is CASSLGLAVSYEQYF.

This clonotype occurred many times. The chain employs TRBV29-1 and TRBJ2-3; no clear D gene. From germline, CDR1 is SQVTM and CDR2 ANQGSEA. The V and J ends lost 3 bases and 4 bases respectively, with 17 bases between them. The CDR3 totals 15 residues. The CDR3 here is CSVDNPRKRADTQYF. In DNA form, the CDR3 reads TGCAGCGTTGATAACCCCCGCAAGAGAGCAGATACGCAGTATTTT.

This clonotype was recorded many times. CDR3 nucleotide sequence: TGTGCCAGCAGTTCTGAGTTCGTTTCCCGCAATCAGCCCCAGCATTTT. Amino acids: CASSSEFVSRNQPQHF. The chain has TRBV12-3 or TRBV12-4 and TRBJ1-5; D is ambiguous. CDR3 length: 16 amino acids. Trimming removed 4 bases from V and 2 bases from J, with 15 bases in between.

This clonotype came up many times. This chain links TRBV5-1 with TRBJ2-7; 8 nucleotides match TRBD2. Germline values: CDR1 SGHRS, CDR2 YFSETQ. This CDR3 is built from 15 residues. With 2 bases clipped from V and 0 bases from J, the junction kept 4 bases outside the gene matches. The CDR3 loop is CASSFQAGGSYEQYF. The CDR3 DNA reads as TGCGCCAGCAGCTTCCAGGCGGGGGGCTCCTACGAGCAGTACTTC.

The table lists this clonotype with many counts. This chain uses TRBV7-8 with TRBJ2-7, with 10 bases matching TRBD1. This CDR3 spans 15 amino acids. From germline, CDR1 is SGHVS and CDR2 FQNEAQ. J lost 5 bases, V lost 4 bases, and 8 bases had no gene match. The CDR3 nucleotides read TGTGCCAGCAGCTCCCGGGACAGGGGATTCAACGAGCAGTACTTC. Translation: CASSSRDRGFNEQYF.

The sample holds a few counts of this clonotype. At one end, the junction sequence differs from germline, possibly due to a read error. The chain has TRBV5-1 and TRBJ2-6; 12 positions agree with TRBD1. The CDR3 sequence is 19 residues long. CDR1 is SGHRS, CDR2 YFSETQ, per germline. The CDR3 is CASSLVGGQGAPGANGLTF. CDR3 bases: TGCGCCAGCAGCTTGGTCGGGGGACAGGGGGCGCCTGGGGCCAACGGCCTGACTTTC.

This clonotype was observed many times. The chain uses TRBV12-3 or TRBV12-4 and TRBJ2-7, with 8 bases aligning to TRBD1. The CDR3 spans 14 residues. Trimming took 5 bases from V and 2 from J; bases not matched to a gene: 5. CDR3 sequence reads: CASSIGTGPYEQYF. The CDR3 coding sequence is TGTGCCAGCAGTATCGGGACAGGACCCTACGAGCAGTACTTC.

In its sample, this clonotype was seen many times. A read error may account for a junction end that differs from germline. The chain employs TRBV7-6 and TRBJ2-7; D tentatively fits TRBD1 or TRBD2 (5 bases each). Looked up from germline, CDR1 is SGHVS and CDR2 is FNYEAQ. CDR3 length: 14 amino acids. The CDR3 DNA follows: TGTGCCAGCAGCCGTACCGGGACGGGCTACGGGCAGTACTTC. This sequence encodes CASSRTGTGYGQYF. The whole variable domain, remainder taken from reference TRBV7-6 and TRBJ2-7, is GAGVSQSPRYKVTKRGQDVALRCDPISGHVSLYWYRQALGQGPEFLTYFNYEAQQDKSGLPNDRFSAERPEGSISTLTIQRTEQRDSAMYRCASSRTGTGYGQYFGPGTRLTVT.

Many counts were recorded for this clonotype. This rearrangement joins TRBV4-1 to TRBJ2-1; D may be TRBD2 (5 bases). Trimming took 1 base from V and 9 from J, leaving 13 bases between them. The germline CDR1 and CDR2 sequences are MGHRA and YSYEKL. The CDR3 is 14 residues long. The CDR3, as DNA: TGCGCCAGCAGCCAAGGAGGAAGCGGAGGTGAGCAGTTCTTC. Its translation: CASSQGGSGGEQFF.

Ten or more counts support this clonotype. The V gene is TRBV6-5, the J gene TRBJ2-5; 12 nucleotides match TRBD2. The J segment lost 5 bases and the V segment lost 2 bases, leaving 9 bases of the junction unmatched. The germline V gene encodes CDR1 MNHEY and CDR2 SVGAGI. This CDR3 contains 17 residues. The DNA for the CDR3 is TGTGCCAGCAGTTACCAACTAGCGGGGGGCGAGCGGGAGACCCAGTACTTC. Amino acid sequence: CASSYQLAGGERETQYF.

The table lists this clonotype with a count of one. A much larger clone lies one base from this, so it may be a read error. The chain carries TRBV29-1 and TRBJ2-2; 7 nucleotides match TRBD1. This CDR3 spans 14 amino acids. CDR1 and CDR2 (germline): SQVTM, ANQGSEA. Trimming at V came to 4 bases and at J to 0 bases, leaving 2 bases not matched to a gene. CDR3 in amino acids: CSVARGSNTGELFF. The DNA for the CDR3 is TGCAGCGTTGCCAGGGGGTCGAACACCGGGGAGCTGTTTTTT.

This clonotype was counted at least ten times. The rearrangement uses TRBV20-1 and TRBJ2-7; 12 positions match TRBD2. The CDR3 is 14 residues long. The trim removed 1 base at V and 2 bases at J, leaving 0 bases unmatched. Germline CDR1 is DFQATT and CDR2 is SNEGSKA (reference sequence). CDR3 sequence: CSARGTSGTYEQYF. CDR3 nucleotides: TGCAGTGCTAGAGGGACTAGCGGGACCTACGAGCAGTACTTC.

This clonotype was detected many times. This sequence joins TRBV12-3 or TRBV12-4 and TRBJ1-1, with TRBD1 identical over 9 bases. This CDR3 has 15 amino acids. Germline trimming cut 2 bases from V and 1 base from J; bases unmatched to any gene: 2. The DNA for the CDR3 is TGTGCCAGCAGTTTACCGACAGGGGGGAACACTGAAGCTTTCTTT. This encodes CASSLPTGGNTEAFF.

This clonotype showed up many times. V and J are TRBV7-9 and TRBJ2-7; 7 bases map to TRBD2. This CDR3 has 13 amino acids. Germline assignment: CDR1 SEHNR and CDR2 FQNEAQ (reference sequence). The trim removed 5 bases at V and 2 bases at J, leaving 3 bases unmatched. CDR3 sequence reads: CASSQGLAYEQYF. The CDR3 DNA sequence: TGTGCCAGCAGCCAAGGACTAGCCTACGAGCAGTACTTC.

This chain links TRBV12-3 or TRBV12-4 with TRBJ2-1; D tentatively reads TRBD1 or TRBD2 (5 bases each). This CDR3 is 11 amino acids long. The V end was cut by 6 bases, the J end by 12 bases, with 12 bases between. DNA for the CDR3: TGTGCCAGCAGATCGGGACCCTTGCAGTTCTTC. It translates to CASRSGPLQFF.

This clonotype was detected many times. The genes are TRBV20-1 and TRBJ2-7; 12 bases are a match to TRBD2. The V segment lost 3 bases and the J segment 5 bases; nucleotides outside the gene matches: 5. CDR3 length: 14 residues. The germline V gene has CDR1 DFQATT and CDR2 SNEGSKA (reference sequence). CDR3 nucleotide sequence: TGCAGTGCTAGGGAACTAGCGGGGGGAGACGAGCAGTACTTC. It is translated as CSARELAGGDEQYF.

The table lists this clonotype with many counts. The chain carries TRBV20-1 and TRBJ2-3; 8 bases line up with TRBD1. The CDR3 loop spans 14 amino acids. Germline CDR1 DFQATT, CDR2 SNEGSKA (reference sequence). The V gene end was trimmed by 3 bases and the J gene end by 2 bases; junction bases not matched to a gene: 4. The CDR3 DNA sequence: TGCAGTGCTAGCCGGGACAGGAACACAGATACGCAGTATTTT. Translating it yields CSASRDRNTDTQYF.

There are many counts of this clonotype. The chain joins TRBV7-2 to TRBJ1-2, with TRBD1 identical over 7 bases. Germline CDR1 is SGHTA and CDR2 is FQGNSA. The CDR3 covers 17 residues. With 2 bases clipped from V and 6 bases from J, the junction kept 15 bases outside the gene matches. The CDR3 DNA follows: TGTGCCAGCAGCTTATTGGCTGGCCATGGAGGGGGCGATGGCTACACCTTC. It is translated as CASSLLAGHGGGDGYTF.

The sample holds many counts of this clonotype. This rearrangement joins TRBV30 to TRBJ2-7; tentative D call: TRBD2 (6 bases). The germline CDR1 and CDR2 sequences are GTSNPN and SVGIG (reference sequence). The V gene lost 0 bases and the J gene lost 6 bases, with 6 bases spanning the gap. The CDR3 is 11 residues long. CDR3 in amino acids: CAWSVGGEQYF. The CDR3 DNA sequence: TGTGCCTGGAGTGTGGGGGGCGAGCAGTACTTC.